These 25 T cell receptor beta chains were sequenced from one sample in a study of T cell changes during pregnancy in multiple sclerosis. Assay used: immunoSEQ multiplex PCR; TCRdb lists only in-frame clones, some missing. The sample shows around 30,000 clones, roughly 89% of them seen only once. The material was CD4+ T cells from peripheral blood mononuclear cells, obtained in the third trimester of pregnancy. The receptors were gathered from a female donor in good health, enrolled as a control in a pregnancy study.

The rearrangement links TRBV6-5 to TRBJ1-2, with 9 bases fitting TRBD1. Trimming took 0 bases from V and 5 from J; bases not matched to a gene: 4. CDR3 length: 15 residues. Germline assignment: CDR1 MNHEY and CDR2 SVGAGI. The CDR3, as DNA: TGTGCCAGCAGTTACTCCGAGGACAGGGGATATGGCTACACCTTC. It translates to CASSYSEDRGYGYTF.

The chain is built from TRBV30 and TRBJ2-1, with 9 bases that match TRBD2. Per germline, CDR1 GTSNPN and CDR2 SVGIG (reference sequence). There are 15 residues in the CDR3. V lost 5 bases to trimming and J lost 7 bases; unmatched junction nucleotides: 12. This CDR3 is CAWLNLGLAGNEQFF. The DNA for the CDR3 is TGTGCCTGGCTAAATCTGGGACTAGCTGGGAATGAGCAGTTCTTC.

By its share, this clone is medium-sized. At one end the junction does not follow the germline gene, possibly because of a read error. The chain has TRBV10-3 and TRBJ2-1; TRBD2 matches at 8 bases. Germline values: CDR1 ENHRY, CDR2 SYGVKD. This CDR3 is 13 amino acids long. The CDR3 nucleotides read TGTGCCATCAATGAGCGGGAGAACGGTGAGCAGTTCTTC. This encodes CAINERENGEQFF.

This chain joins TRBV28 and TRBJ2-3; maybe TRBD2 (5 bases). V dropped 5 bases and J dropped 0 bases, with 12 bases sitting between them. CDR1 and CDR2 (germline): MDHEN, SYDVKM. The CDR3 spans 15 residues. This CDR3 reads CASSRTRYSTDTQYF. The CDR3 DNA follows: TGTGCCAGCAGTCGGACTCGGTATAGCACAGATACGCAGTATTTT.

This clone has only one observation. V and J are TRBV5-6 and TRBJ1-6; 8 bases map to TRBD1. Germline V lookup: CDR1 SGHDT, CDR2 YYEEEE. The CDR3 totals 16 residues. The V segment lost 2 bases and the J segment 7 bases; nucleotides outside the gene matches: 8. CDR3 in amino acids: CASSLGPGQVNSPLHF. The CDR3, as DNA: TGTGCCAGCAGCTTAGGACCGGGACAGGTGAATTCACCCCTCCACTTT.

This chain joins TRBV10-3 and TRBJ1-1; a possible D gene is TRBD1 (5 bases). The CDR3 covers 11 residues. Germline V gene sequence: CDR1 ENHRY, CDR2 SYGVKD. Trimming took 8 bases from V and 9 from J, leaving 13 bases between them. The CDR3 loop reads CAILGAGKAFF. The CDR3 DNA sequence: TGTGCCATCCTCGGGGCGGGGAAAGCTTTCTTT.

The rearrangement uses TRBV6-6 and TRBJ1-4, with D uncertain. The CDR3 sequence is 14 residues long. From germline, CDR1 is MNHNY and CDR2 SVGAGI (reference sequence). Trimming took off 5 bases at V and 4 bases at J, with 11 bases between the two ends. Written as DNA, the CDR3 is TGTGCCAGCAGTCGGACGGGAGATAATGAAAAACTGTTTTTT. Protein product: CASSRTGDNEKLFF.

The rearrangement links TRBV30 to TRBJ1-6; D uncertain. Germline V gene data show CDR1 as GTSNPN and CDR2 as SVGIG (reference sequence). CDR3 size: 14 residues. Trimming stripped 0 bases from V and 3 bases from J, with 6 bases between. CDR3 DNA sequence: TGTGCCTGGAGTGTATCGGGCTATAATTCACCCCTCCACTTT. This codes for CAWSVSGYNSPLHF.

The chain combines TRBV19 with TRBJ2-5; TRBD1 is a possible D gene (6 bases). This CDR3 spans 14 amino acids. V lost 5 bases and J 0 bases, leaving 10 bases between the germline ends. Germline CDR1 reads LNHDA; CDR2 reads SQIVND (reference sequence). CDR3 nucleotide sequence: TGTGCCAGTAGTTTCGGACAGTACCAAGAGACCCAGTACTTC. Protein sequence: CASSFGQYQETQYF.

The rearrangement uses TRBV10-1 and TRBJ2-5; 13 bases are shared with TRBD2. Trimming cost V 6 bases and J 3 bases; bases outside gene matches: 4. Per the germline V gene, CDR1 is WNHNN and CDR2 is SYGVQD (reference sequence). The CDR3 runs 15 residues. DNA for the CDR3: TGCGCCAGCAGCCACGGGACTAGCGGGAAAGAGACCCAGTACTTC. Encoded protein: CASSHGTSGKETQYF.

V usage is TRBV10-1 and J usage is TRBJ2-1; 8 nucleotides align to TRBD1. This CDR3 is built from 13 residues. V lost 6 bases, J lost 9 bases, and 7 bases stayed unmatched. Germline CDR1 is WNHNN and CDR2 is SYGVQD (reference sequence). The chain's CDR3 is CASSRDRQGEQFF. CDR3 DNA sequence: TGCGCCAGCAGCCGGGACAGGCAGGGTGAGCAGTTCTTC.

The chain employs TRBV4-2 and TRBJ2-7, with TRBD1 as a possible D gene (5 bases). V was clipped by 1 base and J by 5 bases, with 9 bases between them. This CDR3 contains 13 residues. Germline V gives CDR1 LGHNA, CDR2 YNFKEQ. The CDR3 nucleotides are TGTGCCAGCAGCCAAGCGGCAGGGAACGAGCAGTACTTC. Translation gives CASSQAAGNEQYF.

This chain uses TRBV30 with TRBJ1-1; 7 bases map to TRBD1. The CDR3 totals 13 residues. Germline assignment: CDR1 GTSNPN and CDR2 SVGIG (reference sequence). V gave up 8 bases and J gave up 0 bases; unmatched junction bases: 6. The CDR3, as DNA: TGTGCCGGAGACAGGGCAATGAACACTGAAGCTTTCTTT. Amino acids: CAGDRAMNTEAFF.

The CDR3 protein is CASRRVGNMNTEAFF. The DNA for the CDR3 is TGTGCCAGCCGACGGGTCGGGAACATGAACACTGAAGCTTTCTTT. This chain joins TRBV6-4 and TRBJ1-1; D remains ambiguous. Deletions cut 8 bases from V and 0 bases from J, with 16 bases between. CDR3 length: 15 amino acids. Germline V lookup: CDR1 MRHNA, CDR2 SNTAGT.

The V call is TRBV11-2, the J call TRBJ2-3, with 8 bases fitting TRBD2. The J segment lost 2 bases and the V segment lost 3 bases, leaving 4 bases of the junction unmatched. Germline V gives CDR1 SGHAT, CDR2 FQNNGV. The CDR3 covers 15 residues. In DNA form, the CDR3 reads TGTGCCAGCAGCTTTCGAGCGGGGGCCACAGATACGCAGTATTTT. This codes for CASSFRAGATDTQYF.

The V and J genes are TRBV6-5 and TRBJ1-1; D may be TRBD1 (6 bases). Trimming removed 3 bases at V and 5 bases at J, with 13 bases between. CDR3 length: 14 residues. The germline V gene encodes CDR1 MNHEY and CDR2 SVGAGI. The CDR3, as DNA: TGTGCCAGCAGTTATTTTGCAGGGGATACTGAAGCTTTCTTT. It yields the protein CASSYFAGDTEAFF.

This rearrangement joins TRBV19 to TRBJ2-1, with 8 bases identical to TRBD2. This CDR3 comprises 14 residues. V lost 11 bases and J lost 10; bases outside the gene matches: 16. CDR1 LNHDA and CDR2 SQIVND come from the germline V gene (reference sequence). The chain's CDR3 is CAARSGSRVWEQFF. CDR3 nucleotide sequence: TGTGCCGCTAGGAGCGGGAGCAGGGTATGGGAGCAGTTCTTC. The full variable domain, completed using reference TRBV19 and TRBJ2-1, is DGGITQSPKYLFRKEGQNVTLSCEQNLNHDAMYWYRQDPGQGLRLIYYSQIVNDFQKGDIAEGYSVSREKKESFPLTVTSAQKNPTAFYLCAARSGSRVWEQFFGPGTRLTVL.

Note on this clone: The identical CDR3 is also encoded by other nucleotide sequences in the sample. The chain carries TRBV11-3 and TRBJ1-4; TRBD1 matches at 10 bases. V shed 5 bases, J shed 6 bases, and the junction held 3 bases outside the gene matches. CDR3 length: 14 amino acids. Germline V gene lookup returns CDR1 SGHNT and CDR2 YENEEA. The CDR3 DNA is TGTGCCAGCAGCCTGACAGGGGGCGATGAAAAACTGTTTTTT. Its translation: CASSLTGGDEKLFF.

The chain combines TRBV5-1 with TRBJ2-7, with 10 nucleotides matching TRBD1. CDR3 length equals 14 residues. The ends lost 1 base at V and 5 bases at J; junction bases unmatched: 3. In germline, CDR1 is SGHRS, CDR2 YFSETQ. CDR3 residues: CASSLWTGGDEQYF. The CDR3 nucleotides are TGCGCCAGCAGCTTGTGGACAGGGGGAGACGAGCAGTACTTC.

This clone was counted a few times. The J gene is TRBJ1-1, the V gene TRBV30; D is ambiguous. Germline V gives CDR1 GTSNPN, CDR2 SVGIG (reference sequence). This CDR3 has 11 residues. Deletions cut 5 bases from V and 0 bases from J, with 4 bases between. DNA for the CDR3: TGTGCCTGGCAAATGAACACTGAAGCTTTCTTT. As protein: CAWQMNTEAFF.

This clone has a single count. This sequence joins TRBV5-1 and TRBJ2-1; 8 bases match TRBD2. Losses at the gene ends were 2 bases for V and 8 bases for J; bases not matched to a gene: 12. CDR3 length equals 16 residues. Germline V gene data show CDR1 as SGHRS and CDR2 as YFSETQ. The CDR3 DNA follows: TGCGCCAGCAGCTTATTCAGCGGGGGAGCCAGGGATGAGCAGTTCTTC. Translated: CASSLFSGGARDEQFF.

The chain uses TRBV7-9 and TRBJ2-1, with TRBD1 as a possible D gene (6 bases). The V gene's germline CDR1 is SEHNR and CDR2 FQNEAQ (reference sequence). This CDR3 spans 14 amino acids. Trimming cost V 4 bases and J 8 bases, with 15 bases left between them. CDR3 in DNA: TGTGCCAGCAGCTCGGACAGCGTACGGGATGAGCAGTTCTTC. Its protein is CASSSDSVRDEQFF.

The rearrangement links TRBV6-1 to TRBJ2-5; weak D call: TRBD1 (5 bases). The length of the CDR3 is 14 residues. The germline CDR1 and CDR2 sequences are MNHNS and SASEGT. With 5 bases removed from V and 2 bases from J, the gap between germline ends came to 12 bases. CDR3 bases: TGTGCCAGCAGTAAAGACAGAAATCAAGAGACCCAGTACTTC. It codes for CASSKDRNQETQYF.

The genes are TRBV6-5 and TRBJ1-2, with 9 bases lining up with TRBD1. Trimming took 6 bases from V and 2 from J; bases not matched to a gene: 7. The CDR3 is 15 residues long. Germline V gene lookup returns CDR1 MNHEY and CDR2 SVGAGI. DNA for the CDR3: TGTGCCAGCAGACAGGGGGCTGGAAAAAACTATGGCTACACCTTC. Residues: CASRQGAGKNYGYTF.

The rearrangement joins TRBV18 to TRBJ2-2; D call uncertain. The CDR3 has 13 amino acids. V lost 3 bases and J lost 7, with 9 bases in between. Germline V gene lookup returns CDR1 KGHSH and CDR2 LQKENI. The CDR3 region has the DNA TGTGCCAGCTCACCGCGTTCGTTCGGGGAGCTGTTTTTT. This encodes CASSPRSFGELFF. Combining the CDR3 with reference TRBV18 and TRBJ2-2 gives the whole variable domain NAGVMQNPRHLVRRRGQEARLRCSPMKGHSHVYWYRQLPEEGLKFMVYLQKENIIDESGMPKERFSAEFPKEGPSILRIQQVVRGDSAAYFCASSPRSFGELFFGEGSRLTVL.